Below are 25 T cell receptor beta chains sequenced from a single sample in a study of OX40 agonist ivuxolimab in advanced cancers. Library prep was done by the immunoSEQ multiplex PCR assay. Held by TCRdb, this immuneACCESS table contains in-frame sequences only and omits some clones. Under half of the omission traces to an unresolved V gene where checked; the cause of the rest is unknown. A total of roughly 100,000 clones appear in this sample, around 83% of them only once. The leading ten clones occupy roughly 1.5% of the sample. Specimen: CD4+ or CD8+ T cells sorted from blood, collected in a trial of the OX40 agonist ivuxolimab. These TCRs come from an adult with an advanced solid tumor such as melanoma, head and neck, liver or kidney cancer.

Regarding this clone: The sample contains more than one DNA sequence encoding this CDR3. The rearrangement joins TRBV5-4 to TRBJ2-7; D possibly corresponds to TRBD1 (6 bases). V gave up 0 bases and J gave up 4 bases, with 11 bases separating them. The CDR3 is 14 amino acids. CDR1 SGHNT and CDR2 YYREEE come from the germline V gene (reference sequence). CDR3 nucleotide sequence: TGTGCCAGCAGCTTGGAACAGGGATCATACGAGCAGTACTTC. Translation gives CASSLEQGSYEQYF.

The CDR3 bases are TGTGCCAGCAGCAAAGGAAACACCATATATTTT. This codes for CASSKGNTIYF. The chain couples TRBV9 to TRBJ1-3; D remains unclear. The CDR3 is 11 amino acids. Germline-derived CDR1 and CDR2 are SGDLS and YYNGEE. Between the trimmed V and J ends, which lost 4 bases and 4 bases, there was a span of 3 bases.

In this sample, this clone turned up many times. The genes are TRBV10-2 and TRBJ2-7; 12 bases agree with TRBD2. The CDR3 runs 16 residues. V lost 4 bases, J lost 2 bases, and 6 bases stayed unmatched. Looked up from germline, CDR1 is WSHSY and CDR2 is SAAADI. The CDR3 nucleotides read TGCGCCAGCAGTGGCGGACTAGCGGGGTTTCCCTACGAGCAGTACTTC. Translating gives CASSGGLAGFPYEQYF.

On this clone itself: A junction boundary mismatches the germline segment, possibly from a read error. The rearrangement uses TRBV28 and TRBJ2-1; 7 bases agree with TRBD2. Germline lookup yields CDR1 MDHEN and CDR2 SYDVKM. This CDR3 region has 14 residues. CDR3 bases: TGTGCCAGCAGGGCTAGCGGCTCCTACAATGGGCAGTTCTTC. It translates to CASRASGSYNGQFF.

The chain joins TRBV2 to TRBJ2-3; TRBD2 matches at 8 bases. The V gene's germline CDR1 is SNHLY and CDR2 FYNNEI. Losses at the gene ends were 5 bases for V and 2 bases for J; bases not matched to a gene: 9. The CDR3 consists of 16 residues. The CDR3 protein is CASSWERGTYTDTQYF. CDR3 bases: TGTGCCAGCAGTTGGGAGCGGGGGACCTACACAGATACGCAGTATTTT.

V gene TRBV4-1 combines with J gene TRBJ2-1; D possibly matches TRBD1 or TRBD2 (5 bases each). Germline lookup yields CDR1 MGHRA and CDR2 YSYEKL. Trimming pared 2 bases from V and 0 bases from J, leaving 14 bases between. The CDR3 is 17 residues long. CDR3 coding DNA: TGCGCCAGCAGCCAACCCAGGGAGTCGAGCTCCTACAATGAGCAGTTCTTC. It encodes CASSQPRESSSYNEQFF.

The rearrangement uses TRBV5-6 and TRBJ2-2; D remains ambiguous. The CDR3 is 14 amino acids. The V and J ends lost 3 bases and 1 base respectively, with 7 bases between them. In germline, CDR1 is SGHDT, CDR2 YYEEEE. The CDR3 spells CASSWLGNTGELFF. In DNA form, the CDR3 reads TGTGCCAGCAGCTGGTTAGGGAACACCGGGGAGCTGTTTTTT.

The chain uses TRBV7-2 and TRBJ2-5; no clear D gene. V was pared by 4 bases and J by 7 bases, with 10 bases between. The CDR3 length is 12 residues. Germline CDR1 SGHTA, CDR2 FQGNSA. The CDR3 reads CASSSLPRTQYF. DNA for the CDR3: TGTGCCAGCAGCTCGCTTCCACGGACCCAGTACTTC.

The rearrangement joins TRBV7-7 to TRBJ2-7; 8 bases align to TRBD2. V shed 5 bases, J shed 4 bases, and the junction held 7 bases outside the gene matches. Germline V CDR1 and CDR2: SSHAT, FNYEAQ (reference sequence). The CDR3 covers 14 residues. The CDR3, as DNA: TGTGCCAGCAGCCGGGGACTAGAAGATTACGAGCAGTACTTC. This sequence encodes CASSRGLEDYEQYF.

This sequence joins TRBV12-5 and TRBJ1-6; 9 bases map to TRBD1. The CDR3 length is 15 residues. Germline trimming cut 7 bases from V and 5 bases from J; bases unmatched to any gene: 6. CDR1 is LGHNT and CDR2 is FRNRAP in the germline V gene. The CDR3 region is CASARRQGDNSPLHF. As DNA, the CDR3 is TGTGCTAGTGCCCGCCGACAGGGGGATAATTCACCCCTCCACTTT.

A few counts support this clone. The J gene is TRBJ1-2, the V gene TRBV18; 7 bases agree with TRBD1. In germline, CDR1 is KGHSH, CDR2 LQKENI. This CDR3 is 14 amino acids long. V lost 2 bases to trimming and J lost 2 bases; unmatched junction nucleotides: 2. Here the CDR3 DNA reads TGTGCCAGCTCACCAACGACAGGGAACTATGGCTACACCTTC. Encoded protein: CASSPTTGNYGYTF. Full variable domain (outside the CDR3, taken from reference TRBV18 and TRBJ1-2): NAGVMQNPRHLVRRRGQEARLRCSPMKGHSHVYWYRQLPEEGLKFMVYLQKENIIDESGMPKERFSAEFPKEGPSILRIQQVVRGDSAAYFCASSPTTGNYGYTFGSGTRLTVV.

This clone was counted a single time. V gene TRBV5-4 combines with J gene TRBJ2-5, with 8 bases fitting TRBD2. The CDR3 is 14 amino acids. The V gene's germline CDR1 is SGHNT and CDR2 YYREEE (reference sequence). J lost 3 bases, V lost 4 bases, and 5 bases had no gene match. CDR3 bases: TGTGCCAGCAGCCAACAGCGGGGGAAAGAGACCCAGTACTTC. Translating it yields CASSQQRGKETQYF.

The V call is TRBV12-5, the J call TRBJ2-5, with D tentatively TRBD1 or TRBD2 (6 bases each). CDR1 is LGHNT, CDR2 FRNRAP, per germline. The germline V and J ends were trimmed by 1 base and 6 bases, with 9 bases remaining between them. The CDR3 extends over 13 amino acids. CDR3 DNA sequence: TGTGCTAGTGGTTTGGGAGGGGGGAAGACCCAGTACTTC. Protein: CASGLGGGKTQYF. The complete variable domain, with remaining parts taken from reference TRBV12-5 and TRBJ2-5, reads DARVTQTPRHKVTEMGQEVTMRCQPILGHNTVFWYRQTMMQGLELLAYFRNRAPLDDSGMPKDRFSAEMPDATLATLKIQPSEPRDSAVYFCASGLGGGKTQYFGPGTRLLVL.

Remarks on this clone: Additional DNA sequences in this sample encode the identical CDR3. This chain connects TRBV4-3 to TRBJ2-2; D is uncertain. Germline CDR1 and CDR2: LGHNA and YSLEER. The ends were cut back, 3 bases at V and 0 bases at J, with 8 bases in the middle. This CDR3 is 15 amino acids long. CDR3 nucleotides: TGCGCCAGCAGCCAGTGGGCAACGAACACCGGGGAGCTGTTTTTT. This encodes CASSQWATNTGELFF.

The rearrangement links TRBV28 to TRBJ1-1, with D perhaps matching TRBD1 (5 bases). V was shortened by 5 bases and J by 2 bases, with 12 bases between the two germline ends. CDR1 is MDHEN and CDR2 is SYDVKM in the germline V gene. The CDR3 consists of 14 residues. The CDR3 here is CASSRAGKNTEAFF. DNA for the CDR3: TGTGCCAGCAGTAGGGCAGGGAAAAACACTGAAGCTTTCTTT.

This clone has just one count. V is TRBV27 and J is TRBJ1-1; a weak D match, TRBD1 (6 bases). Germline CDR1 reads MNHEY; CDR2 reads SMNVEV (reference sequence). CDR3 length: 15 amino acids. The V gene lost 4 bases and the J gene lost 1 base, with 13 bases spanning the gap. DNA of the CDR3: TGTGCCAGCAGTTCACAGGGTCTTCCGAACACTGAAGCTTTCTTT. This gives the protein CASSSQGLPNTEAFF.

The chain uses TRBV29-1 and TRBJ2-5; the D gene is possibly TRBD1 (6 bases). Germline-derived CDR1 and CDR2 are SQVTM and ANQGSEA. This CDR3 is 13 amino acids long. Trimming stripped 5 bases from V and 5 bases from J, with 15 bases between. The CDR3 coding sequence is TGCAGCGTTCGACAGGAACCCCGGGAGACCCAGTACTTC. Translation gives CSVRQEPRETQYF.

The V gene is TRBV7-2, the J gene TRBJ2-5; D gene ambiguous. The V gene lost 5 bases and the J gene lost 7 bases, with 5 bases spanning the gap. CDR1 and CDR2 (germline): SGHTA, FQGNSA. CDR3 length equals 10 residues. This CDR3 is CASSGLTQYF. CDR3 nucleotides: TGTGCCAGCAGCGGCCTGACCCAGTACTTC.

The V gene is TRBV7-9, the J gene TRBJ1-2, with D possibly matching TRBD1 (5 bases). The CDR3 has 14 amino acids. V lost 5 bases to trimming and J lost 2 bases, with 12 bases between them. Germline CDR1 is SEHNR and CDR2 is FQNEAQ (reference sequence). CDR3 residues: CASSPGGGNYGYTF. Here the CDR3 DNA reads TGTGCCAGCAGCCCCGGCGGGGGAAACTATGGCTACACCTTC.

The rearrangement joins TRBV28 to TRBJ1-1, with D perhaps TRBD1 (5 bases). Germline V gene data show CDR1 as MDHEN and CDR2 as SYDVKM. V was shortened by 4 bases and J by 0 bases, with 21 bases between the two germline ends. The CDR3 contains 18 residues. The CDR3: CASSWRGPSAGMNTEAFF. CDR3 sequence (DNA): TGTGCCAGCAGTTGGAGAGGCCCTTCAGCAGGGATGAACACTGAAGCTTTCTTT.

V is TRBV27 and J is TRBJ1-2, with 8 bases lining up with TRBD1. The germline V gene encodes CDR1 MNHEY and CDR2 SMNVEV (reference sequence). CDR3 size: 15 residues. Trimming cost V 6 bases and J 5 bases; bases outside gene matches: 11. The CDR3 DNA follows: TGTGCCAGCAGCCGGGGACAGGACGGAATTTATGGCTACACCTTC. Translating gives CASSRGQDGIYGYTF.

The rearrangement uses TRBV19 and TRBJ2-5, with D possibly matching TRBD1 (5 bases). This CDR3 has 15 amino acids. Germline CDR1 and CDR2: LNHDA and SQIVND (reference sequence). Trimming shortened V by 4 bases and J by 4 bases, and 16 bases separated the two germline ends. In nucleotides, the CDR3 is TGTGCCAGTAGTACCCTAAGGGGTAAGGTAGAGACCCAGTACTTC. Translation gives CASSTLRGKVETQYF.

This chain's CDR3 is CASSFQPTGGGTEAFF. The CDR3 DNA reads as TGTGCCAGCAGCTTTCAACCGACAGGCGGCGGCACTGAAGCTTTCTTT. The chain is built from TRBV11-2 and TRBJ1-1, with D possibly being TRBD1 (6 bases). Germline CDR1 is SGHAT and CDR2 is FQNNGV. This CDR3 is 16 amino acids long. V was clipped by 3 bases and J by 4 bases, with 18 bases between them.

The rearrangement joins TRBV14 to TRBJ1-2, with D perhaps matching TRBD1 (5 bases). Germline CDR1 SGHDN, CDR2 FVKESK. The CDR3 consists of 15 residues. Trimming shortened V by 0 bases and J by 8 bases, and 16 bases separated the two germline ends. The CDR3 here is CASSQDSGLVVGYTF. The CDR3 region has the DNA TGTGCCAGCAGCCAAGACTCGGGACTGGTCGTCGGCTACACCTTC.

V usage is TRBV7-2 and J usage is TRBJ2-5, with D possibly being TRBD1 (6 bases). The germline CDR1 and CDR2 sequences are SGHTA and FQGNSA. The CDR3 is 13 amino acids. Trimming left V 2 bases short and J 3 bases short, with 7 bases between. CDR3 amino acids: CASSLRTEETQYF. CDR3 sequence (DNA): TGTGCCAGCAGCTTAAGGACAGAAGAGACCCAGTACTTC.